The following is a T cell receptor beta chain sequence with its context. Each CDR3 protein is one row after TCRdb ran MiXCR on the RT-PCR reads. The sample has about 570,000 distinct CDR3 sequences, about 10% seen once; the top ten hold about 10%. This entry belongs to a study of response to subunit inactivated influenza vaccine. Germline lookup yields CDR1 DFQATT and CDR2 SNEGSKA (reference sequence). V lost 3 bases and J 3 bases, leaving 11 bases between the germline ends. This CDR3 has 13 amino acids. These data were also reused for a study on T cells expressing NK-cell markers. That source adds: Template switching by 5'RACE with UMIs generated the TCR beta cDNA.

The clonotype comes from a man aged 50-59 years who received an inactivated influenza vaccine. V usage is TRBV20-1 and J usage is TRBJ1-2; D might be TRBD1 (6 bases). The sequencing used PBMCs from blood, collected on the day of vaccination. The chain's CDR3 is CSASPGHYYGYTF. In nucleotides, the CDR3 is TGCAGTGCTAGTCCGGGACATTACTATGGCTACACCTTC.